These T cell receptor beta chains were read from a single sample in a study of CD4 and CD8 cells across lung adenocarcinoma regions. One entry per CDR3 protein, called by TCRdb with MiXCR from the PCR reads. Of tens of thousands of distinct CDR3 sequences listed, about half are singletons. The sample was CD8+ T cells from the center of a lung tumor. These receptors were collected from a male donor with lung adenocarcinoma. The CD4 and CD8 labels of this study may be unreliable. The CDR3 runs from the conserved cysteine through the conserved F or W. Each record gives: clone size, V gene, D gene, J gene, CDR3 protein, CDR3 DNA. The D gene is left open where the match is weak. The size entry is marked missing in some rows and otherwise reads once, few, many or a size class.

>many|TRBV7-3|TRBD2|TRBJ2-3
CASSPSGRLSTQYF
TGTGCCAGCAGTCCAAGCGGGAGGCTGAGCACGCAGTATTTT
>medium-sized|TRBV27|TRBD2|TRBJ2-1
CASSLRASGQLDNEQFF
TGTGCCAGCAGTTTAAGGGCTAGCGGACAACTGGACAATGAGCAGTTCTTC
>few|TRBV6-1|NA|TRBJ1-2
CASHGPSSNYGYTF
TGTGCCAGCCACGGGCCTTCATCGAACTATGGCTACACCTTC
>NA|TRBV4-1|NA|TRBJ2-7
CGGGQGGRGKDTQYF
TGCGGCGGGGGCCAAGGGGGCCGTGGCAAAGATACGCAGTACTTC
>many|TRBV4-2|NA|TRBJ2-5
CASSQDITAETQYF
TGTGCCAGCAGCCAAGATATAACTGCGGAGACCCAGTACTTC
>many|TRBV11-2|NA|TRBJ2-5
CASSLSQLETQYF
TGTGCCAGCAGCTTGTCTCAATTAGAGACCCAGTACTTC
>NA|TRBV12-3/TRBV12-4|TRBD2|TRBJ2-1
CASSRLAGLYNEQFF
TGTGCCAGCAGTCGACTAGCGGGACTTTACAATGAGCAGTTCTTC
>many|TRBV12-3/TRBV12-4|TRBD1|TRBJ2-7
CASTARGLGMGEQYF
TGTGCCAGCACGGCGAGGGGGCTCGGCATGGGCGAGCAGTACTTC
>NA|TRBV6-1|NA|TRBJ2-3
CASRGAGGGDRETQYF
TGTGCCAGCAGGGGGGCCGGGGGCGGTGACCGAGAGACCCAGTATTTC
>NA|TRBV10-2|NA|TRBJ2-5
CASSLVQTETQYF
TGCGCCAGCAGTTTGGTGCAGACAGAGACCCAGTACTTC
>few|TRBV6-1|NA|TRBJ2-1
CASSELTDYNEQFF
TGTGCCAGCAGTGAACTTACGGATTACAATGAGCAGTTCTTC
>NA|TRBV6-1|NA|TRBJ2-4
CASRGVGGPNTQYF
TGTGCCAGCAGGGGAGTGGGAGGCCCAAATACTCAGTACTTC
>many|TRBV10-2|TRBD2|TRBJ2-1
CASLETSGAFGEQFF
TGCGCCAGCCTCGAAACTAGCGGGGCTTTTGGTGAGCAGTTCTTC
>NA|TRBV5-6|TRBD1|TRBJ1-1
CASSLVLGTGAMNTEAFF
TGTGCCAGCAGCTTGGTTCTGGGGACAGGGGCGATGAACACTGAAGCTTTCTTT
>few|TRBV12-3/TRBV12-4|NA|TRBJ2-5
CASSPGRTIQETQYF
TGTGCCAGCAGCCCCGGGCGGACGATCCAAGAGACCCAGTACTTC
>NA|TRBV10-2|TRBD2|TRBJ2-3
CASRGIAGGDPETQYF
TGCGCCAGCAGGGGGATAGCGGGCGGTGACCCAGAGACCCAGTATTTT
>NA|TRBV10-2|NA|TRBJ2-3
CPSRGLPTKNTQYF
TGCCCCAGCAGGGGACTCCCCACCAAAAACACGCAGTACTTT
>NA|TRBV6-1|TRBD2|TRBJ2-4
CVCREAGPWAKDIQYF
TGTGTCTGCCGTGAAGCGGGGCCGTGGGCCAAGGACATTCAGTACTTC
>many|TRBV6-5|TRBD1|TRBJ2-7
CASSYSGTGSYEQYF
TGTGCCAGCAGTTACAGCGGGACAGGGTCGTACGAGCAGTACTTC
>few|TRBV6-5|NA|TRBJ1-3
CASSYSGVSGNTIYF
TGTGCCAGCAGTTACTCGGGGGTCTCTGGAAACACCATATATTTT
>NA|TRBV5-1|NA|TRBJ2-3
CAGGFGGRGTDTQYF
TGCGCCGGGGGCTTCGGGGGGCGGGGCACAGATACCCAGTATTTC
>NA|TRBV27|NA|TRBJ2-5
CASRGNGGLDPETQYF
TGTGCCAGCAGGGGAAACGGGGGCCTTGACCCAGAGACCCAGTACTTC
>many|TRBV4-1|NA|TRBJ2-7
CASSLEGGGAYEQYF
TGCGCCAGCAGCCTCGAGGGGGGAGGGGCCTACGAGCAGTACTTC
>NA|TRBV7-8|NA|TRBJ2-1
CVPSFCGSLCIEGASSEVPCCF
TGTGTCCCAAGCTTCTGTGGGTCTCTTTGCATTGAGGGTGCAAGCTCAGAGGTGCCTTGCTGCTTC
>once|TRBV24-1|NA|TRBJ2-5
CATSDSLRSPETQYF
TGTGCCACCAGTGATTCCCTCCGCTCCCCAGAGACGCAGTACTTC
>few|TRBV20-1|TRBD2|TRBJ2-3
CSASSHLAGVADTQYF
TGCAGTGCTAGCTCCCACCTAGCGGGAGTCGCAGATACGCAGTATTTT
>NA|TRBV6-1|TRBD1|TRBJ2-2
CASSGRPDGTGTLFF
TGTGCCAGCAGCGGACGGCCGGATGGGACAGGTACGCTGTTTTTT
>NA|TRBV4-1|NA|TRBJ2-5
CARGQGVRDPETQYF
TGCGCCAGGGGCCAAGGAGTCCGTGACCCAGAGACGCAGTATTTC
>medium-sized|TRBV6-1|TRBD2|TRBJ2-1
CASSEGWRGAYNEQFF
TGTGCCAGCAGTGAAGGATGGCGGGGGGCCTACAATGAGCAGTTCTTC
>NA|TRBV6-1|NA|TRBJ1-6
CASSAGINQPLHF
TGTGCCAGCAGTGCGGGTATCAATCAGCCCCTCCACTTT
>NA|TRBV6-1|TRBD2|TRBJ2-2
CASTGGGLGTGELFF
TGTGCCAGCACGGGGGGGGGCCTGGGGACCGGGGAGCTGTTTTTT
>NA|TRBV10-3|NA|TRBJ2-3
CGIPGTGAKNMQYF
TGTGGCATCCCGGGGACGGGAGCCAAAAATATGCAGTATTTT
>many|TRBV27|NA|TRBJ2-3
CASSKLRGTDTQYF
TGTGCCAGCAGTAAGCTCCGGGGCACAGATACGCAGTATTTT
>few|TRBV10-1|NA|TRBJ2-5
CASRGTTETQYF
TGCGCCAGCAGAGGGACGACGGAGACCCAGTACTTC
>many|TRBV12-3/TRBV12-4|NA|TRBJ2-5
CASSPSTGKTQYF
TGTGCCAGCAGTCCAAGCACAGGGAAGACCCAGTACTTC
>NA|TRBV23-1|TRBD1|TRBJ2-3
CASSQLGQGTDTQYF
TGCGCCAGCAGTCAATTGGGACAGGGAACAGATACGCAGTATTTT
>few|TRBV27|TRBD1|TRBJ1-6
CASSSRDRSNSPLHF
TGTGCCAGCAGTTCCCGGGACAGGTCTAATTCACCCCTCCACTTT
>once|TRBV5-5|TRBD2|TRBJ2-5
CAGSRGRAGETQYF
TGTGCGGGCAGCCGGGGACGAGCGGGGGAGACCCAGTACTTC
>NA|TRBV5-6|TRBD1|TRBJ2-1
CASSFGTGLDEQFF
TGTGCCAGCAGCTTTGGGACAGGGCTAGATGAGCAGTTCTTC
>NA|TRBV6-1|NA|TRBJ1-4
CASNLLGEKLFF
TGTGCCAGCAATCTCCTCGGTGAAAAACTGTTTTTT
>NA|TRBV6-1|TRBD1|TRBJ1-2
CASMNDRAGYGYTF
TGTGCCAGCATGAATGACAGGGCGGGCTATGGCTACACCTTC
>many|TRBV11-2|NA|TRBJ2-3
CASSFSPGPRPTDTQYF
TGTGCCAGCAGCTTTTCGCCTGGTCCTCGTCCCACAGATACGCAGTATTTT
>NA|TRBV11-1|NA|TRBJ2-5
CASSLGAGVSETQYF
TGTGCCAGCAGCTTAGGGGCAGGCGTTTCAGAGACCCAGTACTTC
>few|TRBV12-3/TRBV12-4|NA|TRBJ2-1
CASSLAGGQNEQFF
TGTGCCAGCAGTTTAGCTGGGGGCCAGAATGAGCAGTTCTTC
>many|TRBV5-1|NA|TRBJ2-7
CASSLAGAVDGPYEQYF
TGCGCCAGCAGCTTGGCCGGGGCAGTGGACGGTCCCTACGAGCAGTACTTC
>NA|TRBV7-2|NA|TRBJ2-1
CASSSYVENEQFF
TGTGCCAGCAGCTCGTATGTCGAGAATGAGCAGTTCTTC
>NA|TRBV10-2|NA|TRBJ2-1
CAGRGARDPETQYF
TGTGCGGGGAGAGGGGCGCGAGACCCAGAGACGCAGTATTTC
>NA|TRBV7-2|NA|TRBJ2-4
CASSFNTDESGEPSKNTQYF
TGTGCCAGCAGCTTTAATACAGATGAGTCGGGGGAGCCTAGCAAAAATACTCAGTACTTT
>NA|TRBV27|NA|TRBJ2-1
CASEGRNEQFF
TGTGCCAGCGAGGGCCGTAATGAGCAGTTCTTC
>NA|TRBV6-1|NA|TRBJ2-7
CASSRQDSWSGSYEQYF
TGTGCCAGCAGTCGACAGGATTCGTGGTCTGGCTCCTACGAGCAGTACTTC
>few|TRBV4-1|NA|TRBJ1-2
CASSQEPLSLSGYTF
TGCGCCAGCAGCCAAGAACCCCTCTCCCTCAGTGGCTACACCTTC
>many|TRBV7-2|TRBD1|TRBJ2-7
CASSFNPGQGSQYF
TGTGCCAGCAGCTTCAACCCGGGACAGGGATCGCAGTACTTC
>NA|TRBV9|TRBD2|TRBJ2-5
CASSVEAGGYRETQYF
TGTGCCAGCAGCGTAGAGGCGGGGGGGTATCGAGAGACCCAGTACTTC
>NA|TRBV7-7|NA|TRBJ1-1
CASSFSRGSEAFF
TGTGCTAGCAGCTTCAGTCGGGGGAGTGAAGCTTTCTTT
>NA|TRBV6-4|TRBD1|TRBJ2-3
CASSDSGRLGTDTQYF
TGTGCCAGCAGTGACTCGGGGCGCCTAGGGACAGATACGCAGTACTTT
>many|TRBV6-1|TRBD1|TRBJ1-2
CASSTSGTANYGYTF
TGTGCCAGCAGTACCTCCGGGACAGCTAACTATGGCTACACCTTC
>few|TRBV3-1|TRBD2|TRBJ2-1
CASSPLWAGGPPLYNEQFF
TGTGCCAGCAGCCCACTATGGGCGGGAGGGCCCCCTCTCTACAATGAGCAGTTCTTC
>few|TRBV10-2|NA|TRBJ2-1
CASSEYSPEQFF
TGCGCCAGCAGTGAGTATAGCCCCGAGCAGTTCTTC
>NA|TRBV6-1|NA|TRBJ2-3
CASSELQVVLTGKQYF
TGTGCCAGCAGTGAACTCCAGGTTGTGCTGACCGGGAAGCAGTATTTT
>NA|TRBV6-1|NA|TRBJ2-3
CARGGGGRGQDTQYF
TGTGCCAGGGGTGGAGGGGGCCGAGGCCAAGATACGCAGTATTTT